What follows describes a single TCR beta chain. Its target is unknown. Per germline, CDR1 MDHEN and CDR2 SYDVKM. This CDR3 is 13 amino acids long. Trimming stripped 3 bases from V and 9 bases from J, with 12 bases between. The sample comes from a study of shared clonotypes between healthy human individuals. Only CD45RO-negative cells positively selected for CCR7 counted as naive CD8 cells, so terminally differentiated effector memory CD45RA+ cells were excluded. Replicate PCRs run on sorted subsets employed approximately 0.2 ug DNA, tens of thousands of T cell genomes. The repertoire was sequenced with immunoSEQ multiplex PCR; TCRdb's copy has only in-frame clones and lacks some. The sample has about 650,000 clones; around 95% are singletons. Study-wide findings and caveats: Estimated richness was generally greater in naive than memory subsets. Sequencing depth was expected to influence donor clonotype sharing.

The V and J genes are TRBV28 and TRBJ1-5, with D unclear. The sequence was obtained from a woman aged 25 to 39 in good health. Material for sequencing was naive CD8+ T cells sorted from blood. The CDR3 DNA follows: TGTGCCAGCAGTTTTAGGCCGGATTCGCCCCAGCATTTT. Protein product: CASSFRPDSPQHF.